One sample yielded the 2 T cell receptor beta chains listed below, sequenced in a study of cytomegalovirus exposure and HLA in healthy donors. PCR used 60 Vbeta primers and 13 Jbeta primers. Measured with immunoSEQ multiplex PCR; TCRdb has only the in-frame clones, and not every one. The sample includes 95,000 to 150,000 clones, approximately 80% seen only once; the top ten take less than 3%. The sequenced material came from PBMCs. The receptors originated from a woman between 35 and 50 years old in good health and CMV-seropositive.

The chain couples TRBV12-5 to TRBJ2-7; D is possibly TRBD2 (5 bases). Trimming shortened V by 0 bases and J by 6 bases, and 18 bases separated the two germline ends. CDR3 length equals 16 residues. The germline V gene encodes CDR1 LGHNT and CDR2 FRNRAP. Here the CDR3 reads CASGLVRGLEGSEQYF. The CDR3 DNA reads as TGTGCTAGTGGTTTGGTACGAGGGCTAGAGGGCTCCGAGCAGTACTTC.

This chain joins TRBV29-1 and TRBJ1-2, with 9 bases matching TRBD1. This CDR3 is built from 12 residues. Germline V CDR1 and CDR2: SQVTM, ANQGSEA. Trimming cost V 1 base and J 8 bases; bases outside gene matches: 2. CDR3 nucleotides: TGCAGCGTTGAAGGGACAGGGGTGGGCTACACCTTC. This gives the protein CSVEGTGVGYTF.